This T cell receptor beta chain was recovered during a study of CD8 T cells in Susac syndrome. Findings of the study overall: The study's TCR sequencing and HLA analysis drew on a certain number of individuals. That number was acknowledged as relatively small.

As to this clonotype: Its antigen remains unknown.

RNA totalling roughly 0.5 to 1 ug underwent reverse transcription with random hexamers. TCR beta CDR3 was amplified by immunoSEQ covering 54 Vbeta and 13 Jbeta. Each CDR3 protein is one row after TCRdb ran MiXCR on the immunoSEQ multiplex PCR reads. Of around 170,000 distinct CDR3 sequences in the sample, roughly nine tenths are singletons; the top ten hold about 0.073%. Trimming pared 4 bases from V and 9 bases from J, leaving 19 bases between. The length of the CDR3 is 16 residues. Germline values: CDR1 SGHTA, CDR2 FQGNSA. Age- and sex-matched healthy donors served as the control group. Sequencing was carried out using CD4+ T cells from PBMCs. The chain couples TRBV7-2 to TRBJ1-6; D uncertain. This clonotype was obtained from a human donor in good health. The CDR3 loop reads CASSSTRGGSGSPLHF. The CDR3, as DNA: TGTGCCAGCAGCTCTACTCGTGGAGGGTCGGGTTCACCCCTCCACTTT.